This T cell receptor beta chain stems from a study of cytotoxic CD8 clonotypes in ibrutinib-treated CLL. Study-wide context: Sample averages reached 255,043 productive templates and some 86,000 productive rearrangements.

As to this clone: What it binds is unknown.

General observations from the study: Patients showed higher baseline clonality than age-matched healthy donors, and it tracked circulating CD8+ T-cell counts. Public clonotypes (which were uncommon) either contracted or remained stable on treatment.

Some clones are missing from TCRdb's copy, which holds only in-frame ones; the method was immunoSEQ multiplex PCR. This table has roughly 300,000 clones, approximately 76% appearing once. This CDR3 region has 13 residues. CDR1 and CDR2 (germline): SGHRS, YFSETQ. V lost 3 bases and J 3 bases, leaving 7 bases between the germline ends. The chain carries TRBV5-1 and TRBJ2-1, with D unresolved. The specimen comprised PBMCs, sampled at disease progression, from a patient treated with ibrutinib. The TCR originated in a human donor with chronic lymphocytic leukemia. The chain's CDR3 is CASSSKNYNEQFF. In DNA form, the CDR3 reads TGCGCCAGCAGCTCGAAAAACTACAATGAGCAGTTCTTC. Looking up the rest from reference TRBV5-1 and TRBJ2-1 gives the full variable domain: KAGVTQTPRYLIKTRGQQVTLSCSPISGHRSVSWYQQTPGQGLQFLFEYFSETQRNKGNFPGRFSGRQFSNSRSEMNVSTLELGDSALYLCASSSKNYNEQFFGPGTRLTVL.